This T cell receptor (beta chain) was identified during a study of metastatic and nonmetastatic thyroid tumors. The wider study: From malignant and benign thyroid patients, repertoires in blood and in tumor or nodule tissue were compared.

Nobody among the patients had been given any treatment before thyroid surgery. Study conclusions and caveats: It was reported that TCR beta diversity was significantly higher in malignant thyroid tumors than benign nodules, in blood and tumor.

Authors' analysis steps: Clinicopathological groups supplied CDR3 differences that were used to build a distant-metastasis classifier for papillary thyroid cancer. MiXCR was used by TCRdb to re-call the PCR reads. None of the V and J calls come from the authors' own analysis; TCRdb made them. The top ten hold less than 30% of the sample, which has about 7,700 clones, over 25% seen once. Trimming cost V 1 base and J 10 bases; bases outside gene matches: 6. The CDR3 spans 12 residues. Germline V lookup: CDR1 DFQATT, CDR2 SNEGSKA (reference sequence). In the case of this clone: What it binds is unknown.

The sample was tumor tissue. This clonotype originated in a female donor with papillary thyroid cancer or a benign thyroid nodule (not recorded which). Some clones in this sample may be carry-over from other donors' samples. The gene calls are TRBV20-1 and TRBJ1-1; 7 bases agree with TRBD1. CDR3: CSARVEAGGAFF. The CDR3 nucleotides read TGCAGTGCTAGAGTGGAGGCAGGGGGAGCTTTCTTT.